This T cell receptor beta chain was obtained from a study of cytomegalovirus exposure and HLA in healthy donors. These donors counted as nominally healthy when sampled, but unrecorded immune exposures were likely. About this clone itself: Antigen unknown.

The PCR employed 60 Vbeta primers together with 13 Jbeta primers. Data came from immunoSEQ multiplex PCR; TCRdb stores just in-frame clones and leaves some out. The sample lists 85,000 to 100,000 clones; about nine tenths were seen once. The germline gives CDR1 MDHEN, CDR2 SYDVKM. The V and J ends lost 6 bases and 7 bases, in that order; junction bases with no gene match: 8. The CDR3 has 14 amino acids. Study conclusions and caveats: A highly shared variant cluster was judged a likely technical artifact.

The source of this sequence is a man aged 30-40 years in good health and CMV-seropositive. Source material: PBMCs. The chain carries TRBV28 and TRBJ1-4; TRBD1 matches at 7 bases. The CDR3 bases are TGTGCCAGCAGCCCTGGACAGGTTCCTGAAAAACTGTTTTTT. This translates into CASSPGQVPEKLFF.